This T cell receptor beta chain was captured by sequencing in a study of blood T cell repertoires in COVID-19 (dated by TCRdb to 2020 to 2021). Regarding the study in general: Samples covering the acute and convalescent phases of COVID-19 were provided by collaborators in the United States, Italy and Spain. Subjects who had been exposed to COVID-19, were actively infected with it, or had recovered from it provided the deeply sampled blood TCRbeta repertoires that made up the dataset. The repertoires were released in a freely available public database meant as a resource for research on the immune response to SARS-CoV-2. The material from the prospective study consisted of cDNA or gDNA derived from T cells, B-cell-depleted T cells, or PBMCs. Samples were obtained from the ongoing ImmuneRACE study (first 160 participants) and from some 1,200 subjects provided by 6 global collaborators. Where available, HLA class I and class II types were taken from metadata supplied by the sample provider and were not determined by assay-based typing. The sample metadata nearly always contained a de-identified subject ID, COVID-19 status, age in years and sex.

At one collaborating source in Seattle, patients were enrolled during active infection and were followed longitudinally through the course of disease. The collaborating institutions used their own protocols to collect whole blood in K2EDTA tubes. For TCRbeta analysis, collaborators shipped samples in one of three forms: frozen whole blood, isolated PBMCs, or DNA extracted from either of those sample types. TCRbeta CDR3 regions were amplified from genomic DNA using the immunoSEQ Assay, a bias-controlled multiplex PCR. Per the source publication's procedure: Nucleated cell counts per sample were estimated from amplification of reference gene primers within the assay. To quantify the absolute abundance of each unique TCRbeta CDR3 rearrangement, sequence reads were collapsed and filtered. For each sample, productive Simpson clonality was calculated as the square root of Simpson's diversity index over productive rearrangements. The immuneACCESS repertoire file appears here via TCRdb, limited to in-frame rearrangements. These files lack a portion of the clones; in checked studies, under half of the deficit traces to unresolved V genes, and the cause of the others is not known. V, J and clone size are those of that table, while D and trimming were read from the DNA. The sample has around 60,000 clones on record, almost 85% of them singletons. Together, the top ten hold 15% to 20% of the sample.

This clone occurred once. This clone's antigen is unknown. No clone much larger than this one lies a single base away; base qualities are absent. According to the germline V gene, CDR1 reads SQVTM and CDR2 reads ANQGSEA. V trim: 4 bases; J trim: 0 bases; unmatched bases: 8. CDR3 length: 15 amino acids, cysteine to phenylalanine. Of all the DNA, just the CDR3 is kept, 45 bases in frame from base 1. The investigation overall reported the following: How much clinical and demographic metadata was included differed by source and by participant, and the metadata was provided uncurated.

The sequence links TRBV29-1 to TRBJ1-2; TRBD1 matches 7 bases in the middle. The origin of this receptor is a man between 60 and 70 years old with COVID-19, enrolled during active disease. Input material: peripheral blood. For the CDR3, the sequence is CSVAGTDKTNYGYTF. Here is the DNA: TGCAGCGTTGCCGGGACAGACAAAACTAACTATGGCTACACCTTC.